This T cell receptor beta chain was sequenced during a study of blood T cell repertoires in COVID-19. Within 2 weeks of study entry, exposed participants had contacted a PCR-confirmed or clinician-diagnosed COVID-19 case. J lost 1 base, V lost 2 bases, and 5 bases had no gene match. Germline assignment: CDR1 GTSNPN and CDR2 SVGIG (reference sequence). The CDR3 is 15 residues long. TCRdb's copy holds only in-frame clones and misses some; the assay was immunoSEQ multiplex PCR. Found here are under 150,000 clones, about 83% of them singletons; the top ten hold 5.8%. Sequencing was performed on PBMCs or T cells enriched from blood (not recorded which). The receptor was derived from a woman aged 50 to 65 who had been exposed to COVID-19. The J gene is TRBJ1-3, the V gene TRBV30; 7 bases match TRBD1. This CDR3 reads CAWSKLTGSGNTIYF. The CDR3 DNA sequence: TGTGCCTGGAGTAAACTGACAGGGTCTGGAAACACCATATATTTT.